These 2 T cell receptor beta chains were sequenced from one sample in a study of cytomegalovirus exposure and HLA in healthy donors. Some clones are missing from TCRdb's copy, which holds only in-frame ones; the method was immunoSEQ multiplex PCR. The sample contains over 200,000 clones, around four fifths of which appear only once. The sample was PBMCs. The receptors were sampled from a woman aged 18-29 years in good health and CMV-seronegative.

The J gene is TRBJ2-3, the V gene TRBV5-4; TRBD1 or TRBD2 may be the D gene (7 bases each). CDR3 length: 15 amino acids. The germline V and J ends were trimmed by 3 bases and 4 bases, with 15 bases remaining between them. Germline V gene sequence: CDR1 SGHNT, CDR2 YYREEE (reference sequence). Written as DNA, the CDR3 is TGTGCCAGCAGCTCGCCAGGGGGGGCGGCAGATACGCAGTATTTT. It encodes CASSSPGGAADTQYF.

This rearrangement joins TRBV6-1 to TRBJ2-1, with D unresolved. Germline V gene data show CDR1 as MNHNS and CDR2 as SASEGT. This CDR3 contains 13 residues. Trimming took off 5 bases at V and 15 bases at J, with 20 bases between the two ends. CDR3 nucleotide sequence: TGTGCCAGCAGTCTGTCTCCCCACCTTCAAGGGTTCTTC. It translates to CASSLSPHLQGFF.